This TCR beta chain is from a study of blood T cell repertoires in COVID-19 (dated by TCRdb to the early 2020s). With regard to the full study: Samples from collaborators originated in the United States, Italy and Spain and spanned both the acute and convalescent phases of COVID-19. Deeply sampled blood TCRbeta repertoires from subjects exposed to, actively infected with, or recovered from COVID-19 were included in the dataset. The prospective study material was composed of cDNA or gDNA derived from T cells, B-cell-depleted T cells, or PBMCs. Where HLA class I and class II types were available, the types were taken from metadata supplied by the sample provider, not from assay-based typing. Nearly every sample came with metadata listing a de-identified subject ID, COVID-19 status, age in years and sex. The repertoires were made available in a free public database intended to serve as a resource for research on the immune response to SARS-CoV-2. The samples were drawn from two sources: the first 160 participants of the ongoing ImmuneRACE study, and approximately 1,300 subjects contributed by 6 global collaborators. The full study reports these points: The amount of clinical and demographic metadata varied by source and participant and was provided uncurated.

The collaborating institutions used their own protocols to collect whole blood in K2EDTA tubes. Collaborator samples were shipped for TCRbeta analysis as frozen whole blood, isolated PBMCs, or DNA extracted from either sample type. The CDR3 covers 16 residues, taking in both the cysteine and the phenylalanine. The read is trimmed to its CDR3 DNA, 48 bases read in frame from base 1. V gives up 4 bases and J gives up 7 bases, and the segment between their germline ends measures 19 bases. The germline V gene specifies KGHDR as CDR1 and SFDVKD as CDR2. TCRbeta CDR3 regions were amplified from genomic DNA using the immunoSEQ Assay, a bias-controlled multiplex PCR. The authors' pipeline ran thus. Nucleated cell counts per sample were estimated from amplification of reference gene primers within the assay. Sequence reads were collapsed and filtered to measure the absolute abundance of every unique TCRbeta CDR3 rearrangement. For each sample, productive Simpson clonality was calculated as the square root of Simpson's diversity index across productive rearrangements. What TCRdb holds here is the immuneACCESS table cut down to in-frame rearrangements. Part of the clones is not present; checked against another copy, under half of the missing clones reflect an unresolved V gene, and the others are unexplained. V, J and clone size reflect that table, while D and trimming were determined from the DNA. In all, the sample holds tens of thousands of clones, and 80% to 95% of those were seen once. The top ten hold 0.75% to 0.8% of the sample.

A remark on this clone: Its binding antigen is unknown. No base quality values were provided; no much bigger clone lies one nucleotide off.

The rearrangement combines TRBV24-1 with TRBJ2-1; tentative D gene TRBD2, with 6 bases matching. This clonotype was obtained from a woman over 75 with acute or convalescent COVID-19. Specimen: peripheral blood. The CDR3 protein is CATSDLGWDSGNEQFF. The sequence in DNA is TGTGCCACCAGTGACCTGGGCTGGGACTCTGGGAATGAGCAGTTCTTC.